This passage covers 4 T cell receptor beta chains from one sample sequenced in a study of spatial heterogeneity in lung cancer. TCRdb ran MiXCR on the 5' RACE reads and lists one entry per CDR3 protein. The sample contains some 38,000 distinct CDR3 sequences, approximately 3.1% of which appear only once. As for time point: sample taken at primary tumor resection. The sample in question was normal lung tissue next to the tumor, obtained at surgery. All receptors come from a male donor with early-stage non-small cell lung cancer.

This clonotype has a count of ten or more. The chain links TRBV6-5 to TRBJ1-3, with D tentatively TRBD1 (6 bases). Germline V CDR1 and CDR2: MNHEY, SVGAGI. With 6 bases removed from V and 2 bases from J, the gap between germline ends came to 8 bases. The CDR3 length is 13 residues. The CDR3 DNA follows: TGTGCCAGCAGGTGGACAGCTGGAAACACCATATATTTT. This sequence encodes CASRWTAGNTIYF.

There are many counts of this clonotype. J is TRBJ2-7 and V is TRBV6-2 or TRBV6-3; perhaps TRBD2 as D (5 bases). This CDR3 contains 12 residues. Trimming cost V 1 base and J 5 bases, with 6 bases left between them. Looked up from germline, CDR1 is MNHEY and CDR2 is SVGEGT. CDR3 amino acids: CASSYYGDEQYF. Written as DNA, the CDR3 is TGTGCCAGCAGTTACTACGGGGACGAGCAGTACTTC.

The J gene is TRBJ1-5, the V gene TRBV12-3 or TRBV12-4; no definite D call. Trimming pared 2 bases from V and 0 bases from J, leaving 2 bases between. The CDR3 is made up of 13 amino acids. This CDR3 is CASSLTSNQPQHF. CDR3 in DNA: TGTGCCAGCAGTTTAACTAGCAATCAGCCCCAGCATTTT.

This clonotype was seen ten or more times. The CDR3 sequence: CASSFAQTNSPLHF. The DNA for the CDR3 is TGTGCCAGCAGCTTCGCACAGACAAATTCACCCCTCCACTTT. The genes are TRBV5-8 and TRBJ1-6; D not resolved. This CDR3 contains 14 residues. From germline, CDR1 is SGHTS and CDR2 YDEGEE. V lost 2 bases and J 7 bases, leaving 10 bases between the germline ends.